These 6 T cell receptor beta chains were all obtained from the same sample, sequenced in a study of cytomegalovirus exposure and HLA in healthy donors. The repertoire was sequenced with immunoSEQ multiplex PCR; TCRdb's copy has only in-frame clones and lacks some. Of about 110,000 clones in the sample, about 88% were seen once. The source material was PBMCs. The receptor source for this set is a woman aged 18 to 35 in good health and CMV-seronegative.

The V gene is TRBV6-5, the J gene TRBJ2-1; 7 bases line up with TRBD2. This CDR3 comprises 12 residues. Looked up from germline, CDR1 is MNHEY and CDR2 is SVGAGI. V shed 4 bases and J 6 bases; nucleotides not matched to a gene: 0. CDR3: CASSSSGNEQFF. As DNA, the CDR3 is TGTGCCAGCAGTTCTAGCGGCAATGAGCAGTTCTTC.

The rearrangement links TRBV5-6 to TRBJ2-1, with TRBD1 identical over 10 bases. The CDR3 is made up of 15 amino acids. V was pared by 3 bases and J by 5 bases, with 5 bases of the junction left unmatched. Germline V gives CDR1 SGHDT, CDR2 YYEEEE. In DNA, the CDR3 is TGTGCCAGCAGCTATTCGGACAGGGGGAACAATGAGCAGTTCTTC. Its translation is CASSYSDRGNNEQFF. The variable domain in full, with the rest retrieved from reference TRBV5-6 and TRBJ2-1, is DAGVTQSPTHLIKTRGQQVTLRCSPKSGHDTVSWYQQALGQGPQFIFQYYEEEERQRGNFPDRFSGHQFPNYSSELNVNALLLGDSALYLCASSYSDRGNNEQFFGPGTRLTVL.

The chain carries TRBV14 and TRBJ1-2, with D maybe TRBD1 (6 bases). The germline gives CDR1 SGHDN, CDR2 FVKESK. This CDR3 has 21 residues. V dropped 0 bases and J dropped 7 bases, with 33 bases sitting between them. The CDR3 protein is CASSQDVTGTKRAPLSCGYTF. DNA for the CDR3: TGTGCCAGCAGCCAAGATGTAACCGGGACAAAAAGAGCCCCACTCTCTTGTGGCTACACCTTC.

This clone occurred a few times. The CDR3 region has the DNA TGTGCCTGGGACAGGCGCCGAGACTACACCTTC. This codes for CAWDRRRDYTF. The chain is built from TRBV30 and TRBJ1-2; maybe TRBD1 (6 bases). The V end lost 5 bases, the J end lost 10 bases, and 14 bases lay between the germline ends. From germline, CDR1 is GTSNPN and CDR2 SVGIG (reference sequence). The CDR3 extends over 11 amino acids.

The gene calls are TRBV29-1 and TRBJ2-1; tentative D call: TRBD2 (6 bases). Germline CDR1 SQVTM, CDR2 ANQGSEA. This CDR3 region has 15 residues. The V and J ends lost 3 bases and 7 bases respectively, with 19 bases between them. The CDR3 nucleotides read TGCAGCGTTGATCCTCACGCGGGGAGAGATAATGAGCAGTTCTTC. Encoded protein: CSVDPHAGRDNEQFF.

This chain connects TRBV9 to TRBJ2-2; tentative D call: TRBD1 (6 bases). Trimming cost V 0 bases and J 3 bases, with 12 bases left between them. The CDR3 extends over 16 amino acids. CDR1 and CDR2 from the germline V gene are SGDLS and YYNGEE. CDR3 coding DNA: TGTGCCAGCAGCGTAGATGGGGGCAGATACACCGGGGAGCTGTTTTTT. Protein: CASSVDGGRYTGELFF.